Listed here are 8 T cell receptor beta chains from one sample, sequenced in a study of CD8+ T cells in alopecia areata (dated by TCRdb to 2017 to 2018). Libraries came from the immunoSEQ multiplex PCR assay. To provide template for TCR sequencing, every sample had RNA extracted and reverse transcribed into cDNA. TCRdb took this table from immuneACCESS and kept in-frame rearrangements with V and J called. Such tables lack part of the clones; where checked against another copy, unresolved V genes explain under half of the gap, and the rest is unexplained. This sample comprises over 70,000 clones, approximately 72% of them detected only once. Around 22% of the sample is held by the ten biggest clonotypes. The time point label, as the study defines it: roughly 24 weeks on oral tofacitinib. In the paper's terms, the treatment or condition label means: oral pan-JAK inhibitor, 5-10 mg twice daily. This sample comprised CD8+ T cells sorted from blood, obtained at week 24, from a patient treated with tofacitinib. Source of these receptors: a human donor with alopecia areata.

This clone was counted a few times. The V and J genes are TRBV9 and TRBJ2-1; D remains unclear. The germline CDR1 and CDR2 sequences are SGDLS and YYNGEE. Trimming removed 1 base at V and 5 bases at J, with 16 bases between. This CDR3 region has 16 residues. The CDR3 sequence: CASSVLAAGVDNEQFF. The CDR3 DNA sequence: TGTGCCAGCAGCGTATTGGCGGCAGGAGTCGACAATGAGCAGTTCTTC.

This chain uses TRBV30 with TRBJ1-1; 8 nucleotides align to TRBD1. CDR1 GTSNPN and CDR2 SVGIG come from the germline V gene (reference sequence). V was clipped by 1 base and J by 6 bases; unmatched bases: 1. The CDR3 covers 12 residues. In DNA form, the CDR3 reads TGTGCCTGGAGTGGACAGGGGCCTGAAGCTTTCTTT. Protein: CAWSGQGPEAFF.

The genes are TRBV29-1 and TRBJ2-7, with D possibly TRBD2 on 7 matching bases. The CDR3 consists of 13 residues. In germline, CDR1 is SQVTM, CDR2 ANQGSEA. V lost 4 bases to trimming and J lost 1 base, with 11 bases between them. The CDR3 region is CSVVGGASYEQYF. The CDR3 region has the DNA TGCAGCGTTGTAGGGGGGGCATCCTACGAGCAGTACTTC.

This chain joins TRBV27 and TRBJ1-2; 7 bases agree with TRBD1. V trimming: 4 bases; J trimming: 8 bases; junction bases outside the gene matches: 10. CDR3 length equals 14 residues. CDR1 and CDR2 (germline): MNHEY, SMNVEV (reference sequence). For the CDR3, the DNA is TGTGCCAGCAGTTCCCCGACAGGGAAAGGAGGCTACACCTTC. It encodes CASSSPTGKGGYTF.

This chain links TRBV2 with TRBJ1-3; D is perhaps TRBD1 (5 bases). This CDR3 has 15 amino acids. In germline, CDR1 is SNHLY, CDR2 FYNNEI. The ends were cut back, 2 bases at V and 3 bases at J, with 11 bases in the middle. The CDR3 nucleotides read TGTGCCAGCAGTGAACCCAGGGTAGTTGGAAACACCATATATTTT. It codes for CASSEPRVVGNTIYF.

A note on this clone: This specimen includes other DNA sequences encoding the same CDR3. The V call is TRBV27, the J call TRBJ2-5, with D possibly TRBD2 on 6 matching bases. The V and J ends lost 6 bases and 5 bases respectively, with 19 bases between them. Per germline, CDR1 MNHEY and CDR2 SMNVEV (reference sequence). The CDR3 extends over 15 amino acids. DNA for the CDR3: TGTGCCAGCAGAAACACTAGGCTAGCGTGGGAGACCCAGTACTTC. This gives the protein CASRNTRLAWETQYF.

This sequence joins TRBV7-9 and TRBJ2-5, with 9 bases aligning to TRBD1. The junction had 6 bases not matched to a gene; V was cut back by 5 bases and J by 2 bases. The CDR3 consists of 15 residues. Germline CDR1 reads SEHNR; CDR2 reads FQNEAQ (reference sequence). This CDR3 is CASSPPDRGQETQYF. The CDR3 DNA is TGTGCCAGCAGCCCACCAGACAGGGGGCAAGAGACCCAGTACTTC. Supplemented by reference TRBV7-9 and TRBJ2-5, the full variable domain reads DTGVSQNPRHKITKRGQNVTFRCDPISEHNRLYWYRQTLGQGPEFLTYFQNEAQLEKSRLLSDRFSAERPKGSFSTLEIQRTEQGDSAMYLCASSPPDRGQETQYFGPGTRLLVL.

The CDR3, as DNA: TGTGCCAGTAGTACCTTAGGACCCTTCGGCTACAATGAGCAGTTCTTC. Translation: CASSTLGPFGYNEQFF. The V and J genes are TRBV19 and TRBJ2-1; D uncertain. Germline CDR1 LNHDA, CDR2 SQIVND (reference sequence). The CDR3 loop spans 16 amino acids. The ends were cut back, 4 bases at V and 3 bases at J, with 16 bases in the middle.